The sequence of this T cell receptor (beta chain) was determined in a study of OX40 agonist ivuxolimab in advanced cancers. Study-wide context: Prior therapy, whether anti-PD-1, anti-PD-L1 or anti-CTLA-4, was allowed, and 40% had some.

Profiling relied on immunoSEQ multiplex PCR, and the TCRdb table lists in-frame clones only, not all of them. This table holds 65,000 to 95,000 clones, around four fifths found once. CDR1 is MDHEN, CDR2 SYDVKM, per germline. The CDR3 sequence is 15 residues long. V shed 4 bases, J shed 9 bases, and the junction held 9 bases outside the gene matches. The sample was CD4+ or CD8+ T cells sorted from blood, taken in a trial of the OX40 agonist ivuxolimab. This sequence originates from an adult with an advanced solid tumor such as melanoma, head and neck, liver or kidney cancer. V and J are TRBV28 and TRBJ2-1; 10 bases align to TRBD2. For the CDR3, the DNA is TGTGCCAGCAGTTCAAGCGGGAGGGCCGAGGGTGAGCAGTTCTTC. It yields the protein CASSSSGRAEGEQFF.